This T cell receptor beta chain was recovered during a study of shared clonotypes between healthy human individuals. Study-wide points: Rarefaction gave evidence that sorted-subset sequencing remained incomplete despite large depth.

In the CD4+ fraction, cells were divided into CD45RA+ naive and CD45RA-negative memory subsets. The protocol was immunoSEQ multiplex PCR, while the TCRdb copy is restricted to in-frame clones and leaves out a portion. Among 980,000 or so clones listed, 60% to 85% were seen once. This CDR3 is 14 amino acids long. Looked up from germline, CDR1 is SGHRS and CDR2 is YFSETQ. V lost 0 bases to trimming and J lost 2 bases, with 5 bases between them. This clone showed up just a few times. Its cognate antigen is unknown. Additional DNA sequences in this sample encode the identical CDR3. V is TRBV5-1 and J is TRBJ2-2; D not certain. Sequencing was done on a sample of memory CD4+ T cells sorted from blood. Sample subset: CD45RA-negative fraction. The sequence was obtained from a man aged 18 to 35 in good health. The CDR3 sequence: CASSLGGNTGELFF. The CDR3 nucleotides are TGCGCCAGCAGCTTGGGCGGAAACACCGGGGAGCTGTTTTTT.